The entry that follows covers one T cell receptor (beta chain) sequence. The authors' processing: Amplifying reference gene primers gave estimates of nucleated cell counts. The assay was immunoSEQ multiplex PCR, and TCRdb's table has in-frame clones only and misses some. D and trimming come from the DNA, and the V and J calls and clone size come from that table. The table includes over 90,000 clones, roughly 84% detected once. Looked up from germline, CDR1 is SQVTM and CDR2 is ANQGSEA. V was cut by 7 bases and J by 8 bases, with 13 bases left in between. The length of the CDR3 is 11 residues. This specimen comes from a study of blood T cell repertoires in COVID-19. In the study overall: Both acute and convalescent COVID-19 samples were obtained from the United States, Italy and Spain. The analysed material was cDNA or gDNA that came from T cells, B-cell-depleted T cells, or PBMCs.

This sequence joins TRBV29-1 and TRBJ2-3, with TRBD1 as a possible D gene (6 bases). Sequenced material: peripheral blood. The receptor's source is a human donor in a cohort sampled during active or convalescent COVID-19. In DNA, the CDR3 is TGCAGCGCCTCGGGACACCGTACGCAGTATTTT. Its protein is CSASGHRTQYF.